This T cell receptor beta chain stems from a study of blood T cells in healthy people across ages. The donors, all healthy, were Caucasians living in Russia, aged about 6 to 90. Germline CDR1 SGDLS, CDR2 YYNGEE. V lost 3 bases and J lost 0, with 9 bases in between. CDR3 length: 14 amino acids. Study results and caveats: Estimated diversity, derived from one million T cells, was regarded as an underestimate.

This clonotype was counted ten times or more. Its antigen remains unidentified. With a J-beta primer mix and a sample-barcoded 5' primer, a second PCR ran about 7 to 12 cycles. Per sample, CDR3-containing paired-end reads numbered at least 2.5 million. Each CDR3 protein is one row after TCRdb ran MiXCR on the 5' RACE reads. The sample contains some 640,000 distinct CDR3 sequences, 49% of which appear only once. This chain connects TRBV9 to TRBJ2-5, with D possibly being TRBD1 (5 bases). The origin of this receptor is a woman in her sixties in good health. Input material: blood. CDR3 amino acids: CASSADMYQETQYF. The CDR3 nucleotides read TGTGCCAGCAGCGCGGACATGTACCAAGAGACCCAGTACTTC. Supplemented by reference TRBV9 and TRBJ2-5, the full variable domain reads DSGVTQTPKHLITATGQRVTLRCSPRSGDLSVYWYQQSLDQGLQFLIQYYNGEERAKGNILERFSAQQFPDLHSELNLSSLELGDSALYFCASSADMYQETQYFGPGTRLLVL.